This T cell receptor (beta chain) was profiled in a study of control samples from healthy donors and cancer patients. The protocol was immunoSEQ multiplex PCR, while the TCRdb copy is restricted to in-frame clones and leaves out a portion. This table holds around 120,000 clones, approximately 94% found once. This clonotype originated in a man between 25 and 39 years old in good health. The source material was blood.

The CDR3 DNA reads as TGTGCCATCAGTGAACAGCTTAATGAAAAACTGTTTTTT. Its protein product is CAISEQLNEKLFF. V and J are TRBV10-3 and TRBJ1-4; the D is unclear. There are 13 residues in the CDR3. Per the germline V gene, CDR1 is ENHRY and CDR2 is SYGVKD. The V end was cut by 3 bases, the J end by 4 bases, with 6 bases between.